This is a list of T cell receptor beta chains from one sample in a study of cytomegalovirus exposure and HLA in healthy donors. Clones were read by immunoSEQ multiplex PCR, and TCRdb kept only the in-frame ones, dropping some. In the table there are 150,000 to 200,000 clones, 73% of which are singletons. Sequenced: PBMCs. All receptors come from a woman in her twenties or thirties in good health and CMV-seronegative. Both conserved end residues are part of each CDR3. D genes are given only for firm matches. Rows give clone size only sometimes, using once, few, many, or a class for an expanded clone.

D	size	V	J	DNA	CDR3
.	.	TRBV29-1	TRBJ2-3	TGCAGCGTGCAGGGCACAGATACGCAGTATTTT	CSVQGTDTQYF
.	.	TRBV29-1	TRBJ1-2	TGCAGCGTACGCACAGGTCTCGGTAACTATGGCTACACCTTC	CSVRTGLGNYGYTF
.	.	TRBV12-5	TRBJ1-5	TGTGCTAGTCGGGGTTATAGCAATCAGCCCCAGCATTTT	CASRGYSNQPQHF
.	.	TRBV4-1	TRBJ1-5	TGCGCCAGCAGCCAAGATACGGGGGGCAATCAGCCCCAGCATTTT	CASSQDTGGNQPQHF
.	.	TRBV7-9	TRBJ2-3	TGTGCCAGCAGCTTAGTGGTCGGGTTTCCAGATACGCAGTATTTT	CASSLVVGFPDTQYF
.	.	TRBV27	TRBJ2-7	TGTGCCAGCAGTCTTACAGGTCCTTTCCCCTACGAGCAGTACTTC	CASSLTGPFPYEQYF
.	.	TRBV27	TRBJ1-4	TGTGCCAGCAGTTTATCCGGGATTGAAAAACTGTTTTTT	CASSLSGIEKLFF
.	few	TRBV19	TRBJ2-5	TGTGCCAGTAGGGGCAGGGGCCCTCAAGAGACCCAGTACTTC	CASRGRGPQETQYF
TRBD1	.	TRBV30	TRBJ2-3	TGTGCCTGGAGCGGGAGACGGGACAGGGGGCATTATACGCAGTATTTT	CAWSGRRDRGHYTQYF
.	.	TRBV28	TRBJ1-2	TGTGCCAGCAGTTTATGGGGCAGAAACTATGGCTACACCTTC	CASSLWGRNYGYTF
TRBD2	.	TRBV28	TRBJ2-7	TGTGCCACGGGAAGGACTAGCGGTACCTACGAGCAGTACTTC	CATGRTSGTYEQYF
.	.	TRBV10-1	TRBJ1-1	TGCGCCAGCAGTGATGGAGGATACGGAGGGAACACTGAAGCTTTCTTT	CASSDGGYGGNTEAFF
TRBD2	.	TRBV19	TRBJ2-1	TGTGCCAGTAGTAGGTTAGCGGGGGAGCAGTTCTTC	CASSRLAGEQFF
.	.	TRBV2	TRBJ2-1	TGTGCCAGCAGTGTACGGGGGACGTACAATGAGCAGTTCTTC	CASSVRGTYNEQFF
TRBD2	few	TRBV6-1	TRBJ2-3	TGTGCCAGCAGTGAACTAGCGGGGCTGAGCACAGATACGCAGTATTTT	CASSELAGLSTDTQYF
.	once	TRBV10-3	TRBJ1-3	TGTGCCATCAGTGACGGACTACGGGGAGGAAACACCATATATTTT	CAISDGLRGGNTIYF
.	.	TRBV4-2	TRBJ1-3	TGTGCCAGCAGCCCCTGGGGGCAGGGAGCAGGAAACACCATATATTTT	CASSPWGQGAGNTIYF
.	.	TRBV11-1	TRBJ1-1	TGTGCCAGCAGCCCGAGTCGTGGAGCTGAAGCTTTCTTT	CASSPSRGAEAFF
.	.	TRBV2	TRBJ1-1	TGTGCCAGCAATGTTAGGGGCTTCACGGCGGCTTTCTTT	CASNVRGFTAAFF
TRBD2	.	TRBV14	TRBJ2-3	TGTGCCAGCAGCCAAGCAGGACTAGTTCCGGATACGCAGTATTTT	CASSQAGLVPDTQYF
TRBD1	.	TRBV10-3	TRBJ2-7	TGTGCCATCAGTGATCTCGTGTCGTCCGGCCAGGGGGCCTACGAGCAGTACTTC	CAISDLVSSGQGAYEQYF
.	.	TRBV5-1	TRBJ1-1	TGCGCCAGCAGCTCGCAGGGGAACACTGAAGCTTTCTTT	CASSSQGNTEAFF
TRBD1	.	TRBV6-5	TRBJ1-5	TGTGCCAGTCAGGGGGCGGATCAGCCCCAGCATTTT	CASQGADQPQHF
.	.	TRBV27	TRBJ2-7	TGTGCCAGCAGTCCAGGGACTCTCTCCTACGAGCAGTACTTC	CASSPGTLSYEQYF
TRBD1	.	TRBV12-5	TRBJ1-1	TGTGCTAGTGGTATAGGGACAGGGCCGGAGGGCACTGAAGCTTTCTTT	CASGIGTGPEGTEAFF
.	.	TRBV7-2	TRBJ1-2	TGTGCCAGCAGCTCCAACAGGGACCCGCTTGAGGGCTACACCTTC	CASSSNRDPLEGYTF
.	.	TRBV6-6	TRBJ2-7	TGTGCCAGCAGTTACGGGGCAGGTACCTACGAGCAGTACTTC	CASSYGAGTYEQYF
.	.	TRBV25-1	TRBJ1-2	TGTGCCAGCAGTGTCGAGGCCCACTATGGCTACACCTTC	CASSVEAHYGYTF
.	.	TRBV30	TRBJ2-1	TGTGCCTGGAGTGGGGGCCTTGACAATGAGCAGTTCTTC	CAWSGGLDNEQFF
TRBD1	.	TRBV29-1	TRBJ2-2	TGCAGCGTGGGACAGGGGCCCACCGGGGAGCTGTTTTTT	CSVGQGPTGELFF
TRBD2	few	TRBV5-4	TRBJ2-5	TGTGCCAGCAGCTTGGTTGGTAGCGGGAGCCAAGAGACCCAGTACTTC	CASSLVGSGSQETQYF
.	few	TRBV19	TRBJ2-2	TGTGCCAGTCGGCCCGACAGGTCGCGATACACCGGGGAGCTGTTTTTT	CASRPDRSRYTGELFF
.	few	TRBV7-9	TRBJ1-1	TGTGCCAGCATCAGCGAAGGAGGTTACTCTGAAGCTTTCTTT	CASISEGGYSEAFF
TRBD2	once	TRBV7-9	TRBJ2-1	TGTGCCAGCAGCTTAGGACTAGCGGGATTAACGCATGAGCAGTTCTTC	CASSLGLAGLTHEQFF
TRBD1	.	TRBV7-9	TRBJ2-7	TGTGCCAGCAGCGACGACAGGGCCCACGAGCGGTACTTC	CASSDDRAHERYF
TRBD1	.	TRBV19	TRBJ2-6	TGTGCCAGTAGTATTGGGGGACAGGGTTCAGCTGGGGCCAACGTCCTGACTTTC	CASSIGGQGSAGANVLTF
.	few	TRBV10-2	TRBJ1-6	TGCGCCAGCAGTGCCCCCCATGAGCGGGGTGGTCTCTATAATTCACCCCTCCACTTT	CASSAPHERGGLYNSPLHF
.	.	TRBV2	TRBJ2-5	TGTGCCAGCAGCTTTGAAGAGACCCAGTACTTC	CASSFEETQYF
.	.	TRBV6-1	TRBJ1-4	TGTGCCAGCAGGTGGTCGGGGTATGAAAAACTGTTTTTT	CASRWSGYEKLFF
TRBD2	few	TRBV19	TRBJ2-7	TGTGCCAGTAGTCCGAGACTAGCGGGAACCGACTACGAGCAGTACTTC	CASSPRLAGTDYEQYF
TRBD1	.	TRBV9	TRBJ2-2	TGTGCCAGCACTCGGACAGGGGGGTTCACAATCACCGGGGAGCTGTTTTTT	CASTRTGGFTITGELFF
.	.	TRBV7-9	TRBJ1-4	TGTGCCAGCAGCTTCCGAACTAATGAAAAACTGTTTTTT	CASSFRTNEKLFF
.	.	TRBV15	TRBJ2-7	TGTGCCACCAGCAGAAGGGGGTCCTACGAGCAGTACTTC	CATSRRGSYEQYF
.	.	TRBV4-3	TRBJ1-5	TGCGCCAGCAGCCAAACGACAGAACCCCAGCCCCAGCATTTT	CASSQTTEPQPQHF
TRBD2	.	TRBV5-1	TRBJ2-2	TGCGCCAGTGTCCCCGGGACTATCAGCTCCGGGGAGCTGTTTTTT	CASVPGTISSGELFF
.	.	TRBV7-3	TRBJ2-6	TGTGCCAGCAGCTTAGGGGGACAAGCGGCCAACGTCCTGACTTTC	CASSLGGQAANVLTF
TRBD2	.	TRBV6-1	TRBJ2-1	TGTGCCAGCAGTGCGACTAGCGGGGGGGATGAGCAGTTCTTC	CASSATSGGDEQFF
TRBD1	.	TRBV5-1	TRBJ1-3	TGCGCCAGCAGCTTGGCGGGACAGCTTATTGGAAACACCATATATTTT	CASSLAGQLIGNTIYF
.	.	TRBV18	TRBJ2-3	TGTGCCAGCTCACAGATTAACTCGAACCCCCATACGCAGTATTTT	CASSQINSNPHTQYF
TRBD1	.	TRBV9	TRBJ2-7	TGTGCCAGCAGCGAGAGACAGGGGTCCTACGAGCAGTACTTC	CASSERQGSYEQYF
.	.	TRBV13	TRBJ2-5	TGTGCCAGCAGCTTAGGCGGAGAGGTGGGAGTAAAAGAGACCCAGTACTTC	CASSLGGEVGVKETQYF
.	.	TRBV5-6	TRBJ2-7	TGTGCCAGCAGCTTGGTCCAGAAGAATGAGCAGTACTTC	CASSLVQKNEQYF
TRBD1	.	TRBV19	TRBJ2-1	TGTGCCAGTAGAAGACAGGGCCACTACCATGCGAGGGTGGAGTTCTTC	CASRRQGHYHARVEFF